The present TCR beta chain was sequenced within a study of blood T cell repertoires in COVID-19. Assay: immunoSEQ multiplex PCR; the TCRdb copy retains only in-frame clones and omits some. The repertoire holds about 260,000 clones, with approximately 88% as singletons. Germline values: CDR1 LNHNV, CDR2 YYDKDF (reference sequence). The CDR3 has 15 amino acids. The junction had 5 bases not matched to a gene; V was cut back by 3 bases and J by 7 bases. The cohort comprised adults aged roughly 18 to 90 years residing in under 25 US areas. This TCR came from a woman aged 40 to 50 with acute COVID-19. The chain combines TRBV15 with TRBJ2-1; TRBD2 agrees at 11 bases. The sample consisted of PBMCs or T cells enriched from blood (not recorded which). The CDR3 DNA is TGTGCCACCAGCAGGGTAGCGGGAGGGGGGAATGAGCAGTTCTTC. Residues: CATSRVAGGGNEQFF. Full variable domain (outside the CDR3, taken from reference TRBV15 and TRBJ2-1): DAMVIQNPRYQVTQFGKPVTLSCSQTLNHNVMYWYQQKSSQAPKLLFHYYDKDFNNEADTPDNFQSRRPNTSFCFLDIRSPGLGDTAMYLCATSRVAGGGNEQFFGPGTRLTVL.